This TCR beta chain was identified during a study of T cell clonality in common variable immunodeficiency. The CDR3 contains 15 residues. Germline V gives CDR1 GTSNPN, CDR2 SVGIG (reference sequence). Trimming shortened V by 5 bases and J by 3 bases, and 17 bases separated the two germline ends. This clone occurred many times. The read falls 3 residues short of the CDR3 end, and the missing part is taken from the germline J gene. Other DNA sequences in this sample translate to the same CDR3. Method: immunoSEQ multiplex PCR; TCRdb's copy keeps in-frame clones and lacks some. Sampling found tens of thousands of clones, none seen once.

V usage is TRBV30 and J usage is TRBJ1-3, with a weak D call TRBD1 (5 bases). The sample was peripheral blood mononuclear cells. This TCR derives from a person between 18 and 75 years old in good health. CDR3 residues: CAWGGGGAFGNTIYF. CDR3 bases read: TGTGCCTGGGGTGGTGGAGGGGCTTTTGGAAACACC.